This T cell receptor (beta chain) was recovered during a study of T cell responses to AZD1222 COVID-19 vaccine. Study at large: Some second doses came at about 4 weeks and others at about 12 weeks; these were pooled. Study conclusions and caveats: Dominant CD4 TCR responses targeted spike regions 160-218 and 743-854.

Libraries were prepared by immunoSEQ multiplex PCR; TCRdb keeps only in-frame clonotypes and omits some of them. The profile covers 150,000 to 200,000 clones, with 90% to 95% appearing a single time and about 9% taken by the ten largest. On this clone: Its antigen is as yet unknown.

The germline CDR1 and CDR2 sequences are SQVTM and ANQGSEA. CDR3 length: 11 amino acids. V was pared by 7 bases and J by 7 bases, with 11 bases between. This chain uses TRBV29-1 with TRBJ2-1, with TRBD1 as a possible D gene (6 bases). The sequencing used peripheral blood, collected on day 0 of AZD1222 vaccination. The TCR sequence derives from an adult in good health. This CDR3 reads CSGTGMNEQFF. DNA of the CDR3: TGCAGCGGTACAGGGATGAATGAGCAGTTCTTC.